This T cell receptor (beta chain) was sequenced during a study of T cell clonality in common variable immunodeficiency. Study-level results: Common variable immunodeficiency TCR beta sequences reportedly had fewer deletions and N-nucleotide insertions.

This CDR3 spans 17 amino acids. V lost 1 base, J lost 5 bases, and 11 bases stayed unmatched. Clones were read by immunoSEQ multiplex PCR, and TCRdb kept only the in-frame ones, dropping some. Sampling found around 21,000 clones, none seen once. This clone was counted at least ten times. What it recognizes is unknown. The CDR3 end is not reached by the read, which stops 3 residues before it; the germline J gene fills it in. Most patients and controls had Caucasian heritage. No CVID subject was ill or on immunomodulatory drugs when sampled. The gene calls are TRBV12-3 or TRBV12-4 and TRBJ2-5; 9 bases agree with TRBD2. The origin of this receptor is a human donor with common variable immunodeficiency. Material: peripheral blood mononuclear cells. CDR3 in amino acids: CASSLGGAGGRGETQYF. The DNA read from the CDR3 is TGTGCCAGCAGTTTAGGCGGCGCGGGGGGGCGGGGGGAGACC.